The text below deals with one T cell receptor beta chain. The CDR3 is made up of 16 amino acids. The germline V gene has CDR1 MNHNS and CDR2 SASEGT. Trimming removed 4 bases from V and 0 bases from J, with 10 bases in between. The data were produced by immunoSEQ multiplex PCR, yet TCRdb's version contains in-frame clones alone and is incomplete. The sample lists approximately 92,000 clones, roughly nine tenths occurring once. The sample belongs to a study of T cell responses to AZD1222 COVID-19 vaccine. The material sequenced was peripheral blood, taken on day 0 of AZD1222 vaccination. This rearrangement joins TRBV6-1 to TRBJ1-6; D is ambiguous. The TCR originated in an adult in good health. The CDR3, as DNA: TGTGCCAGCAGTGTCTCAGAGAGCTCCTATAATTCACCCCTCCACTTT. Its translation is CASSVSESSYNSPLHF.